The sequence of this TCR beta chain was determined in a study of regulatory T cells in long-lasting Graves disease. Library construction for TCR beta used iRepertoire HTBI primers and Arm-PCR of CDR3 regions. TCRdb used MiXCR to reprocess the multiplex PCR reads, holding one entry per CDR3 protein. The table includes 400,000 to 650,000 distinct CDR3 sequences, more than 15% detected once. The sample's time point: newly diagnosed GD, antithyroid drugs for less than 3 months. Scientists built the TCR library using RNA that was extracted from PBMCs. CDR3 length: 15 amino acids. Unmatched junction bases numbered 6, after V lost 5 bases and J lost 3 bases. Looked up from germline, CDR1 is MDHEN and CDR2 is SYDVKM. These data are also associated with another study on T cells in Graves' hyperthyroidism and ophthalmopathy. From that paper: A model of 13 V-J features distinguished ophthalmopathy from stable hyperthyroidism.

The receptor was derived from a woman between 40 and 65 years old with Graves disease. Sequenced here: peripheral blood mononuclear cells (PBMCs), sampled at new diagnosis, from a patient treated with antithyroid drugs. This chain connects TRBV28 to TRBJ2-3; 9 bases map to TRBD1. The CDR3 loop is CASSPGTGKTDTQYF. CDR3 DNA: TGTGCCAGCAGTCCGGGGACAGGGAAGACAGATACGCAGTATTTT.